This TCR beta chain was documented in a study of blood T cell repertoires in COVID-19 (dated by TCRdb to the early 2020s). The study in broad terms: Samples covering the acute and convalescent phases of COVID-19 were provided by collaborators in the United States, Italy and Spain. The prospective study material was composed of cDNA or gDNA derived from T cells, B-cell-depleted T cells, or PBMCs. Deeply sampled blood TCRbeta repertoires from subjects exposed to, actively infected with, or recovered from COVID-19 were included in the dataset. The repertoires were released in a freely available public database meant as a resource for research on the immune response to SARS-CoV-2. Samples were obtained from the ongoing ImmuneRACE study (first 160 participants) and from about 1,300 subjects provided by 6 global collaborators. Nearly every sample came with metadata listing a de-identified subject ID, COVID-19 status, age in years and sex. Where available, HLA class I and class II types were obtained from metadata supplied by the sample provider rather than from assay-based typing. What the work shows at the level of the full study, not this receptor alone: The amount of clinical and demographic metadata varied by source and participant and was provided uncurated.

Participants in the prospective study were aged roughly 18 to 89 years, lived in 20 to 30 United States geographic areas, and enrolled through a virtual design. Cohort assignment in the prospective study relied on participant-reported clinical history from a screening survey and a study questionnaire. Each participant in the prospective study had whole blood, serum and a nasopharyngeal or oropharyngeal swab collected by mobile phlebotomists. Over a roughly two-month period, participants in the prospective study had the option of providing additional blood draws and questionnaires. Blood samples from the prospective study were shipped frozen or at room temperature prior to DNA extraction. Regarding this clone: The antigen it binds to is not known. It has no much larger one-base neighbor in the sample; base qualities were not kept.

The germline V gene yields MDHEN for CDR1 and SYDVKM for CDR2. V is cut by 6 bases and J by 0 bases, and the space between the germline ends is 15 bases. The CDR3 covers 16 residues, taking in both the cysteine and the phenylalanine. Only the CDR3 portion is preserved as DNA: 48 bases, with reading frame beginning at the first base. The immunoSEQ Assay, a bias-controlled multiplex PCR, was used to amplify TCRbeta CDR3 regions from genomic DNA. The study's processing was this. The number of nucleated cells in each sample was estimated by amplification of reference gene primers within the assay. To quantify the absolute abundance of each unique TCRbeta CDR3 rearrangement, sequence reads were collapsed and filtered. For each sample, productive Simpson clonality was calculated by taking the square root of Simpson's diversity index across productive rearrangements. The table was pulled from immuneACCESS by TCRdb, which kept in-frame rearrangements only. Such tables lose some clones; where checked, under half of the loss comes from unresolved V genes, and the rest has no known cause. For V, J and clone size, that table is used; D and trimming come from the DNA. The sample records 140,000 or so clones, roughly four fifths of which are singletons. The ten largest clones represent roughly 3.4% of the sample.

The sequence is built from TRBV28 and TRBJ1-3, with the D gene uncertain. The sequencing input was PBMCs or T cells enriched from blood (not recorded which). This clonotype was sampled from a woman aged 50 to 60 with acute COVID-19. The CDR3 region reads CASSQVGLGSGNTIYF. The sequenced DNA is TGTGCCAGCAGCCAAGTCGGACTCGGCTCTGGAAACACCATATATTTT.